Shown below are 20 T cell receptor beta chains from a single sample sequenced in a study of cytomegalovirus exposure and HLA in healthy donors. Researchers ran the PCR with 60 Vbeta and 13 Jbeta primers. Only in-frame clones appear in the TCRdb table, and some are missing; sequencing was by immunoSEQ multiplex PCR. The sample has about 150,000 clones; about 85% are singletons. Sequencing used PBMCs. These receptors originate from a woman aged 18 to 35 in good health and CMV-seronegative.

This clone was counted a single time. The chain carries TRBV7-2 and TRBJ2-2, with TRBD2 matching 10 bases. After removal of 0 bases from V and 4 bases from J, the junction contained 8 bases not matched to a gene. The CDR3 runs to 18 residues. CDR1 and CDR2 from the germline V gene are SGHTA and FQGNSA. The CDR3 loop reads CASSLALLAGRFTGELFF. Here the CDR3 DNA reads TGTGCCAGCAGCTTAGCGTTACTAGCGGGACGATTCACCGGGGAGCTGTTTTTT. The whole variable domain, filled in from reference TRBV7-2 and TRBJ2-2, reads GAGVSQSPSNKVTEKGKDVELRCDPISGHTALYWYRQSLGQGLEFLIYFQGNSAPDKSGLPSDRFSAERTGGSVSTLTIQRTQQEDSAVYLCASSLALLAGRFTGELFFGEGSRLTVL.

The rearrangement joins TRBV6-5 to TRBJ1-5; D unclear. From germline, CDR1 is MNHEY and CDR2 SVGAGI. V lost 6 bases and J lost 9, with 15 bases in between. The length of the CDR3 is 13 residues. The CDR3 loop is CASSPAPTTPQHF. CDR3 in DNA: TGTGCCAGCAGCCCGGCTCCCACTACGCCCCAGCATTTT.

The chain's CDR3 is CASSQGGGPYQETQYF. The CDR3 DNA sequence: TGTGCCAGCAGCCAAGGTGGAGGACCGTACCAAGAGACCCAGTACTTC. V gene TRBV4-2 combines with J gene TRBJ2-5, with D maybe TRBD2 (5 bases). The CDR3 length is 16 residues. Germline V gene lookup returns CDR1 LGHNA and CDR2 YNFKEQ. V lost 1 base and J 0 bases, leaving 12 bases between the germline ends.

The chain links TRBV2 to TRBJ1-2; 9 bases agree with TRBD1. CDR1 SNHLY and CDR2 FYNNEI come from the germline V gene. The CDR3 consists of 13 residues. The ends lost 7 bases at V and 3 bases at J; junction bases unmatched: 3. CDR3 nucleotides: TGTGCCAGCAACGGGGACAGGGACTATGGCTACACCTTC. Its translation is CASNGDRDYGYTF.

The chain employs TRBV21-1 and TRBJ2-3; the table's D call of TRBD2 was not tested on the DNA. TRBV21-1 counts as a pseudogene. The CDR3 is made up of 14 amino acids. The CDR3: CASSKGDPGDTQYF. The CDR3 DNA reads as TGTGCCAGCAGCAAAGGCGACCCGGGAGATACGCAGTATTTT.

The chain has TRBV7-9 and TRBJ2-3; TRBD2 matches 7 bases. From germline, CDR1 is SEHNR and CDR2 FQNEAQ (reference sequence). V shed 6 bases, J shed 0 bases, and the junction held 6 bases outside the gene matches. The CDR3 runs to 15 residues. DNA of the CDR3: TGTGCCAGCAGACTGACTAGCCTAAGCACAGATACGCAGTATTTT. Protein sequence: CASRLTSLSTDTQYF.

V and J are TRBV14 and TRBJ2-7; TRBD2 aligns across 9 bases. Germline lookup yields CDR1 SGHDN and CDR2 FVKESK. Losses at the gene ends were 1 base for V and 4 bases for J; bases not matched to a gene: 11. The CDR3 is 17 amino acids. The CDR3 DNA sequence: TGTGCCAGCAGCCAAGGGGTTTTGCGGGGGGGTTCGTACGAGCAGTACTTC. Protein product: CASSQGVLRGGSYEQYF.

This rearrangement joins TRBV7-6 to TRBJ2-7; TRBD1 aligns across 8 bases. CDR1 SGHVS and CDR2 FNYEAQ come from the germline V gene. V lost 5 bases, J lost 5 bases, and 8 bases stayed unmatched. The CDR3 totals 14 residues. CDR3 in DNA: TGTGCCAGCAGCCCTTCGGACAGGGTAGACGAGCAGTACTTC. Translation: CASSPSDRVDEQYF.

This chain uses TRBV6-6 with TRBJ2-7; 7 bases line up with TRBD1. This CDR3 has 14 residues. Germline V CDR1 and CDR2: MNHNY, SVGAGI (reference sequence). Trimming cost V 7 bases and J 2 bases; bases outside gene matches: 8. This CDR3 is CASTPAGGTYEQYF. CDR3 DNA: TGTGCCAGCACCCCGGCAGGGGGAACCTACGAGCAGTACTTC.

The CDR3 nucleotides are TGCGCCAGCAGCGAGAACCTTGATGAGCAGTTCTTC. Residues: CASSENLDEQFF. The chain couples TRBV5-1 to TRBJ2-1, with D unclear. Per germline, CDR1 SGHRS and CDR2 YFSETQ. Trimming removed 4 bases at V and 8 bases at J, with 10 bases between. There are 12 residues in the CDR3. The full variable domain, its missing parts supplied by reference TRBV5-1 and TRBJ2-1, is KAGVTQTPRYLIKTRGQQVTLSCSPISGHRSVSWYQQTPGQGLQFLFEYFSETQRNKGNFPGRFSGRQFSNSRSEMNVSTLELGDSALYLCASSENLDEQFFGPGTRLTVL.

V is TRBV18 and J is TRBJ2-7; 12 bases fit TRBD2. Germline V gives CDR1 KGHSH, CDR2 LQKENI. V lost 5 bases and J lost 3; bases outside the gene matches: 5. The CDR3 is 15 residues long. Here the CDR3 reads CASSSPGLAGYEQYF. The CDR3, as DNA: TGTGCCAGCTCATCGCCGGGACTAGCGGGCTACGAGCAGTACTTC.

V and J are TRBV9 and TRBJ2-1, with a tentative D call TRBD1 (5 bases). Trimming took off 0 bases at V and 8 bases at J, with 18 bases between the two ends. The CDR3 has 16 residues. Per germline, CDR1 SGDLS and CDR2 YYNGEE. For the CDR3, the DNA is TGTGCCAGCAGCGTAGGACAGCTACCCGTAGGGGATGAGCAGTTCTTC. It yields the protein CASSVGQLPVGDEQFF. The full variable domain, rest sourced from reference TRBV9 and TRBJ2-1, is DSGVTQTPKHLITATGQRVTLRCSPRSGDLSVYWYQQSLDQGLQFLIQYYNGEERAKGNILERFSAQQFPDLHSELNLSSLELGDSALYFCASSVGQLPVGDEQFFGPGTRLTVL.

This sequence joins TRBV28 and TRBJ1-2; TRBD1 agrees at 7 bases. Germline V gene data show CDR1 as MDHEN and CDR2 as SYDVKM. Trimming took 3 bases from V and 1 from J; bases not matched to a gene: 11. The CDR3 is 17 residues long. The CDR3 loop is CASSFLSTGLGNYGYTF. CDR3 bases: TGTGCCAGCAGTTTCCTTTCGACAGGGTTGGGTAACTATGGCTACACCTTC.

The CDR3 DNA reads TGTGCCTGGAGGAAAAGGGGGCAGGGACTGAGCTCCTATAATTCACCCCTCCACTTT. Translated, it gives CAWRKRGQGLSSYNSPLHF. This sequence joins TRBV30 and TRBJ1-6; the match to TRBD1 covers 7 bases. V was pared by 3 bases and J by 0 bases, with 14 bases of the junction left unmatched. Germline V gives CDR1 GTSNPN, CDR2 SVGIG (reference sequence). This CDR3 spans 19 amino acids.

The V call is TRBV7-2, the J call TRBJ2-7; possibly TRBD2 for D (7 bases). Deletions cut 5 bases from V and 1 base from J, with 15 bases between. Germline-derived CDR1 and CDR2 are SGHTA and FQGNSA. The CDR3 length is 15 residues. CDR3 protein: CASSTVGGDSYEQYF. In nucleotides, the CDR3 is TGTGCCAGCAGCACAGTAGGGGGGGATTCCTACGAGCAGTACTTC.

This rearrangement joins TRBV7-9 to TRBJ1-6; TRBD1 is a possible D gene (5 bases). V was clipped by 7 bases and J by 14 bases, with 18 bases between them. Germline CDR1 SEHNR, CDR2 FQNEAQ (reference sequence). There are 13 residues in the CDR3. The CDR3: CASTPWRGPSLHF. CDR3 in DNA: TGTGCCAGCACCCCTTGGAGGGGCCCATCCCTCCACTTT.

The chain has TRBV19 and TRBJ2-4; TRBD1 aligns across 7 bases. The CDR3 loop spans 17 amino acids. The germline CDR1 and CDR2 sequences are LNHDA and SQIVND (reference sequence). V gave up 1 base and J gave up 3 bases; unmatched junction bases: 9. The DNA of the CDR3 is TGTGCCAGTAGTATAGCTACCGACAGGGATGACAAAAACATTCAGTACTTC. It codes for CASSIATDRDDKNIQYF. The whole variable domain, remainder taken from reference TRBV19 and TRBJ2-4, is DGGITQSPKYLFRKEGQNVTLSCEQNLNHDAMYWYRQDPGQGLRLIYYSQIVNDFQKGDIAEGYSVSREKKESFPLTVTSAQKNPTAFYLCASSIATDRDDKNIQYFGAGTRLSVL.

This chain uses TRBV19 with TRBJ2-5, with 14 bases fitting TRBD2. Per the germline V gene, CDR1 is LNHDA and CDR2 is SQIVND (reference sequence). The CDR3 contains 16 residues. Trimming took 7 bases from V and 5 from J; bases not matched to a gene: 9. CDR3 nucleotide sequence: TGTGCCAGTATGAAGCAGGGACTAGCGGGAGTGGAGACCCAGTACTTC. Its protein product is CASMKQGLAGVETQYF.

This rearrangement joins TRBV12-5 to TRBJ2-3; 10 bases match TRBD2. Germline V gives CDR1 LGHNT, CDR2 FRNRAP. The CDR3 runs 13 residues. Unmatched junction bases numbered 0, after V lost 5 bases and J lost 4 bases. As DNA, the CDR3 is TGTGCTAGTGGTCTAGCGGGAGCAGATACGCAGTATTTT. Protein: CASGLAGADTQYF.

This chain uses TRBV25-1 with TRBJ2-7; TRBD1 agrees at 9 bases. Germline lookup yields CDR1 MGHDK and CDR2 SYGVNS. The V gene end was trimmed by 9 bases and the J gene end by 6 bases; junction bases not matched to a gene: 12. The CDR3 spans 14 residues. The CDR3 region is CASKPGTGLGEQYF. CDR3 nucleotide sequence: TGTGCCAGTAAGCCCGGGACAGGGTTAGGCGAGCAGTACTTC.